This T cell receptor (beta chain) was documented in a study of T cell changes during pregnancy in multiple sclerosis. TCRdb keeps only in-frame clones here, not all; method: immunoSEQ multiplex PCR. The sample lists approximately 70,000 clones; roughly nine tenths were seen once. CDR1 is LNHNV, CDR2 YYDKDF, per germline (reference sequence). V was shortened by 3 bases and J by 1 base, with 7 bases between the two germline ends. The CDR3 contains 13 residues. The clonotype was recovered from a female donor in good health, enrolled as a control in a pregnancy study. The rearrangement links TRBV15 to TRBJ2-7; D is unclear. Sequences were derived from peripheral blood, sampled in the second trimester of pregnancy. The CDR3 region is CATSSPKSYEQYF. In DNA, the CDR3 is TGTGCCACCAGCAGCCCTAAGTCCTACGAGCAGTACTTC.